These 28 T cell receptor beta chains originate from one sample sequenced in a study of long-term antiretroviral therapy in people with HIV. The assay used was immunoSEQ (version v3.0), run at survey level. The method was immunoSEQ multiplex PCR; TCRdb's version includes in-frame clones alone and lacks a portion of them. In the table there are fewer than 20,000 clones, around three quarters of which are singletons. The sample here was unsorted PBMCs, taken 1.5 years before starting antiretroviral therapy. The receptors were gathered from a woman aged 45-65 years with HIV.

The CDR3 protein is CASSARTGFSGYTF. For the CDR3, the DNA is TGTGCCAGCAGTGCCCGGACAGGGTTTTCTGGCTACACCTTC. V is TRBV2 and J is TRBJ1-2; 8 bases match TRBD1. Germline CDR1 SNHLY, CDR2 FYNNEI. With V trimmed by 4 bases and J by 7 bases, 8 bases remained unmatched. The CDR3 spans 14 residues.

This chain links TRBV4-1 with TRBJ2-5; TRBD1 aligns across 9 bases. With 2 bases clipped from V and 5 bases from J, the junction kept 15 bases outside the gene matches. The V gene's germline CDR1 is MGHRA and CDR2 YSYEKL. The CDR3 runs to 18 residues. CDR3 amino acids: CASSQSPSGTGFLETQYF. The CDR3 DNA is TGCGCCAGCAGCCAATCACCCTCCGGGACAGGGTTTTTGGAGACCCAGTACTTC.

This chain joins TRBV5-1 and TRBJ2-3; 11 bases agree with TRBD2. The V gene end was trimmed by 0 bases and the J gene end by 2 bases; junction bases not matched to a gene: 5. CDR1 is SGHRS and CDR2 is YFSETQ in the germline V gene. CDR3 length: 17 amino acids. Here the CDR3 reads CASSLAVAGGPTDTQYF. In DNA form, the CDR3 reads TGCGCCAGCAGCTTGGCCGTAGCGGGGGGGCCCACAGATACGCAGTATTTT. Filled out from reference TRBV5-1 and TRBJ2-3, the complete variable domain reads KAGVTQTPRYLIKTRGQQVTLSCSPISGHRSVSWYQQTPGQGLQFLFEYFSETQRNKGNFPGRFSGRQFSNSRSEMNVSTLELGDSALYLCASSLAVAGGPTDTQYFGPGTRLTVL.

This sequence joins TRBV6-5 and TRBJ1-1, with 7 bases lining up with TRBD1. This CDR3 has 13 residues. V lost 4 bases and J lost 7; bases outside the gene matches: 6. Germline V gene lookup returns CDR1 MNHEY and CDR2 SVGAGI. This CDR3 reads CASSSQGRIEAFF. The CDR3 nucleotides read TGTGCCAGCAGTTCACAGGGGCGCATTGAAGCTTTCTTT.

The chain employs TRBV14 and TRBJ1-3; D unclear. This CDR3 contains 16 residues. V lost 3 bases to trimming and J lost 0 bases, with 12 bases between them. Looked up from germline, CDR1 is SGHDN and CDR2 is FVKESK. The CDR3 DNA is TGTGCCAGCAGCCAGCCGGGGAGTTTCTCTGGAAACACCATATATTTT. Translating it yields CASSQPGSFSGNTIYF.

CDR3 coding DNA: TGTGCCAGCAGCTTAGGGACCCCCGGAGAGACCCAGTACTTC. Translating it yields CASSLGTPGETQYF. V is TRBV7-2 and J is TRBJ2-5; no firm D call. V lost 1 base, J lost 4 bases, and 10 bases lay in between. The V gene's germline CDR1 is SGHTA and CDR2 FQGNSA. The CDR3 totals 14 residues.

This clone is judged medium-sized. The genes are TRBV5-4 and TRBJ1-1; D is unresolved. Trimming removed 0 bases from V and 6 bases from J, with 12 bases in between. The V gene's germline CDR1 is SGHNT and CDR2 YYREEE (reference sequence). The CDR3 consists of 14 residues. The CDR3 loop reads CASSLAGQVAEAFF. The DNA for the CDR3 is TGTGCCAGCAGCTTGGCCGGCCAGGTGGCTGAAGCTTTCTTT.

V usage is TRBV2 and J usage is TRBJ1-5; D call uncertain. The CDR3 spans 13 residues. CDR1 is SNHLY and CDR2 is FYNNEI in the germline V gene. V shed 7 bases and J shed 1 base, with 8 bases lying between them. CDR3 DNA: TGTGCCAGCATTTCGGGGAGCAATCAGCCCCAGCATTTT. As protein: CASISGSNQPQHF.

V gene TRBV9 combines with J gene TRBJ2-7; possible D gene TRBD1, 6 bases. V gave up 3 bases and J gave up 3 bases, with 16 bases separating them. Germline loops: CDR1 SGDLS, CDR2 YYNGEE. CDR3 length equals 15 residues. The DNA for the CDR3 is TGTGCCAGCAGCGGAAAGAGGACAGTATACTACGAGCAGTACGTC. Protein sequence: CASSGKRTVYYEQYV.

This clone was counted a single time. The chain combines TRBV2 with TRBJ1-2, with D possibly being TRBD1 (5 bases). The CDR3 has 14 residues. Trimming removed 2 bases at V and 0 bases at J, with 7 bases between. CDR1 and CDR2 from the germline V gene are SNHLY and FYNNEI. CDR3 loop: CASSEWGPNYGYTF. The CDR3 region has the DNA TGTGCCAGCAGTGAATGGGGCCCTAACTATGGCTACACCTTC.

The J gene is TRBJ1-2, the V gene TRBV6-1; 7 nucleotides line up with TRBD1. V shed 2 bases, J shed 2 bases, and the junction held 8 bases outside the gene matches. CDR3 length: 16 residues. CDR1 and CDR2 from the germline V gene are MNHNS and SASEGT. CDR3 sequence reads: CASSELSDRANYGYTF. In DNA, the CDR3 is TGTGCCAGCAGTGAACTCTCTGACAGGGCCAACTATGGCTACACCTTC.

This clone was counted a few times. CDR3 bases: TGTGCCAGCAGCTTAGAAGGGTCTGGTGGCTACACCTTC. Translation gives CASSLEGSGGYTF. J is TRBJ1-2 and V is TRBV11-2; no firm D call. V lost 0 bases and J 7 bases, leaving 9 bases between the germline ends. CDR1 and CDR2 from the germline V gene are SGHAT and FQNNGV. The CDR3 totals 13 residues. Drawing the rest from reference TRBV11-2 and TRBJ1-2, the complete variable domain is EAGVAQSPRYKIIEKRQSVAFWCNPISGHATLYWYQQILGQGPKLLIQFQNNGVVDDSQLPKDRFSAERLKGVDSTLKIQPAKLEDSAVYLCASSLEGSGGYTFGSGTRLTVV.

This sequence joins TRBV27 and TRBJ2-2; D is uncertain. Germline-derived CDR1 and CDR2 are MNHEY and SMNVEV (reference sequence). CDR3 size: 14 residues. Trimming cost V 5 bases and J 0 bases, with 7 bases left between them. The CDR3, as DNA: TGTGCCAGCAGTCCGTCGACGAACACCGGGGAGCTGTTTTTT. As protein: CASSPSTNTGELFF.

By proportion, this clone is medium-sized. Other DNA sequences within the sample encode an identical CDR3. The rearrangement joins TRBV5-5 to TRBJ2-1, with D unclear. Per the germline V gene, CDR1 is SGHKS and CDR2 is YYEKEE (reference sequence). The CDR3 is 13 residues long. Between the trimmed V and J ends, which lost 0 bases and 3 bases, there was a span of 4 bases. CDR3 residues: CASSLDSYNEQFF. CDR3 coding DNA: TGTGCCAGCAGCTTGGACAGCTACAATGAGCAGTTCTTC.

The chain links TRBV7-8 to TRBJ2-5, with 7 positions matching TRBD2. After removal of 5 bases from V and 5 bases from J, the junction contained 14 bases not matched to a gene. Germline V gives CDR1 SGHVS, CDR2 FQNEAQ. The length of the CDR3 is 16 residues. The chain's CDR3 is CASSPLGAGESETQYF. Written as DNA, the CDR3 is TGTGCCAGCAGCCCCCTTGGGGCGGGGGAATCGGAGACCCAGTACTTC.

The V and J genes are TRBV5-6 and TRBJ2-1; no clear D. Deletions cut 1 base from V and 6 bases from J, with 8 bases between. This CDR3 contains 13 residues. Germline values: CDR1 SGHDT, CDR2 YYEEEE. The CDR3 loop reads CASSLSGSNEQFF. Here the CDR3 DNA reads TGTGCCAGCAGCTTGTCAGGAAGCAATGAGCAGTTCTTC.

The V gene is TRBV5-1, the J gene TRBJ1-2, with 7 bases that match TRBD1. The germline gives CDR1 SGHRS, CDR2 YFSETQ. V shed 4 bases, J shed 4 bases, and the junction held 4 bases outside the gene matches. The CDR3 totals 13 residues. CDR3 amino acids: CASSLGQIYGYTF. In DNA, the CDR3 is TGCGCCAGCAGCCTGGGACAGATCTATGGCTACACCTTC.

V is TRBV19 and J is TRBJ1-6; 8 nucleotides agree with TRBD1. In germline, CDR1 is LNHDA, CDR2 SQIVND (reference sequence). V lost 5 bases to trimming and J lost 9 bases; unmatched junction nucleotides: 3. The CDR3 consists of 13 residues. The CDR3 loop reads CASSWDRSSPLHF. In nucleotides, the CDR3 is TGTGCCAGTAGTTGGGACAGGTCTTCACCCCTCCACTTT. Full variable domain (rest looked up from reference TRBV19 and TRBJ1-6): DGGITQSPKYLFRKEGQNVTLSCEQNLNHDAMYWYRQDPGQGLRLIYYSQIVNDFQKGDIAEGYSVSREKKESFPLTVTSAQKNPTAFYLCASSWDRSSPLHFGNGTRLTVT.

The chain is built from TRBV29-1 and TRBJ1-1, with 8 positions matching TRBD1. Germline V gene data show CDR1 as SQVTM and CDR2 as ANQGSEA. The trim removed 6 bases at V and 7 bases at J, leaving 13 bases unmatched. This CDR3 contains 14 residues. As DNA, the CDR3 is TGCAGCGTGGACAGGGCCTCCGGGGAGGTTGAAGCTTTCTTT. Its translation: CSVDRASGEVEAFF.

In nucleotides, the CDR3 is TGTGCCAGCAGCTTAGAGTACCAAGAGACCCAGTACTTC. Protein: CASSLEYQETQYF. The V and J genes are TRBV7-3 and TRBJ2-5; D unresolved. The CDR3 has 13 residues. Germline CDR1 is SGHTA and CDR2 is FQGTGA. V was cut by 2 bases and J by 0 bases, with 4 bases left in between.

The CDR3 here is CAWRTSGGWNTGELFF. CDR3 DNA sequence: TGTGCCTGGAGGACTAGCGGGGGGTGGAACACCGGGGAGCTGTTTTTT. V usage is TRBV30 and J usage is TRBJ2-2, with 13 positions matching TRBD2. The V segment lost 3 bases and the J segment 1 base; nucleotides outside the gene matches: 2. The CDR3 contains 16 residues. Germline V gene sequence: CDR1 GTSNPN, CDR2 SVGIG (reference sequence).

This clone appeared a single time. The chain combines TRBV12-5 with TRBJ1-1; D not resolved. This CDR3 spans 13 amino acids. Germline loops: CDR1 LGHNT, CDR2 FRNRAP. Trimming removed 3 bases from V and 1 base from J, with 6 bases in between. CDR3 nucleotide sequence: TGTGCTAGTGGTTTAGAGACGAACACTGAAGCTTTCTTT. This encodes CASGLETNTEAFF.

The chain combines TRBV9 with TRBJ2-2, with D possibly matching TRBD1 (5 bases). Trimming cost V 3 bases and J 7 bases, with 7 bases left between them. CDR3 size: 12 residues. Germline CDR1 SGDLS, CDR2 YYNGEE. The CDR3 DNA follows: TGTGCCAGCAGCGGGACAAACGGGGAGCTGTTTTTT. Translated: CASSGTNGELFF.

V and J are TRBV7-3 and TRBJ2-1; 7 bases are a match to TRBD2. CDR1 and CDR2 from the germline V gene are SGHTA and FQGTGA. This CDR3 region has 13 residues. The junction had 4 bases not matched to a gene; V was cut back by 5 bases and J by 6 bases. The CDR3 DNA follows: TGTGCCAGCAGCCCCCGGACTAGCAATGAGCAGTTCTTC. It encodes CASSPRTSNEQFF. Variable domain in full (rest from reference TRBV7-3 and TRBJ2-1): GAGVSQTPSNKVTEKGKYVELRCDPISGHTALYWYRQSLGQGPEFLIYFQGTGAADDSGLPNDRFFAVRPEGSVSTLKIQRTERGDSAVYLCASSPRTSNEQFFGPGTRLTVL.

The chain joins TRBV7-9 to TRBJ2-5; D is perhaps TRBD1 (5 bases). Germline lookup yields CDR1 SEHNR and CDR2 FQNEAQ (reference sequence). This CDR3 spans 16 amino acids. V was clipped by 5 bases and J by 1 base, with 17 bases between them. Here the CDR3 DNA reads TGTGCCAGCAGCCGCATCGTATATAGGGGCCAAGAGACCCAGTACTTC. Translated: CASSRIVYRGQETQYF.

The CDR3 DNA is TGCGCCAGCAGCCAGAGGGGGGCTAGCGGGGGGGCTGTAAGGGATGAGCAGTTCTTC. Residues: CASSQRGASGGAVRDEQFF. The rearrangement joins TRBV4-1 to TRBJ2-1, with TRBD2 identical over 12 bases. CDR1 is MGHRA, CDR2 YSYEKL, per germline. The ends lost 3 bases at V and 8 bases at J; junction bases unmatched: 17. This CDR3 region has 19 residues.

The V call is TRBV19, the J call TRBJ1-1, with a possible D match to TRBD1 (6 bases). V gave up 7 bases and J gave up 1 base, with 13 bases separating them. From germline, CDR1 is LNHDA and CDR2 SQIVND (reference sequence). The CDR3 sequence is 14 residues long. In DNA, the CDR3 is TGTGCCAGTACCCTAAGGGGGGAGAACACTGAAGCTTTCTTT. Protein: CASTLRGENTEAFF.

The rearrangement links TRBV19 to TRBJ1-2; a weak D match, TRBD1 (5 bases). The CDR3 runs to 15 residues. Germline values: CDR1 LNHDA, CDR2 SQIVND (reference sequence). Trimming removed 7 bases at V and 8 bases at J, with 23 bases between. The CDR3 DNA reads TGTGCCAGTATTAATCGCCGGGACCCCGAGGACGGCTACACCTTC. It specifies CASINRRDPEDGYTF. The variable domain in full, with the rest retrieved from reference TRBV19 and TRBJ1-2, is DGGITQSPKYLFRKEGQNVTLSCEQNLNHDAMYWYRQDPGQGLRLIYYSQIVNDFQKGDIAEGYSVSREKKESFPLTVTSAQKNPTAFYLCASINRRDPEDGYTFGSGTRLTVV.